This T cell receptor beta chain was sequenced during a study of OX40 agonist ivuxolimab in advanced cancers. About the study as a whole: Ivuxolimab was an agonistic, fully human IgG2 monoclonal antibody directed against OX40 (CD134), a costimulatory receptor. Intravenous ivuxolimab was administered to patients every 2 weeks at six dose levels: 0.01, 0.1, 0.3, 1.5, 3 and 10 mg/kg. Of the approximately 54 patients in dose escalation, about 20 had hepatocellular carcinoma, approximately 15 had melanoma, 9 had renal cell carcinoma and 9 had head and neck cancer. In the dose-escalation cohort, roughly four fifths of patients were male, and the mean age was approximately 55 years, with a range of roughly 23 to 85. Patients were allowed to have had prior anti-PD-1, anti-PD-L1 or anti-CTLA-4 therapy, and 30% to 40% of the dose-escalation patients had been treated with checkpoint inhibitors. Partial responses occurred in three dose-escalation patients: two with cutaneous melanoma and one with hepatocellular carcinoma. The point of sequencing TCRbeta in the periphery was to test whether ivuxolimab changed TCR sequence diversity and drove clonal T-cell expansion. The paper describes the monotherapy dose-escalation part (N of about 54 patients) of the phase I trial of ivuxolimab. General findings and caveats noted by the study authors: Low levels of normalized T-cell clonal expansion were also shown by some nonresponding patients. At doses of 0.1 to 3.0 mg/kg, clonal expansion of both CD4+ and CD8+ blood T cells was observed from baseline to week 6. After ivuxolimab, CD8+ T cells had more expanded clones than CD4+ T cells on average. In the 0.1-3.0 mg/kg groups, partial responders had among the lowest normalized peripheral clonal expansion, particularly in CD8+ T cells. Which antigens the clonally expanded peripheral T cells were specific for was not determined.

Worth noting for this clone: Its antigen is not yet known. No qualities accompany the bases; no much larger clone lies one base away. The same CDR3 also results from other DNA sequences found in this sample.

From the germline V gene (reference sequence), CDR1 is LNHDA and CDR2 is SQIVND. At the junction V is shortened by 4 bases and J by 2 bases; bases outside the gene matches: 3. The CDR3 measures 15 amino acids from cysteine to phenylalanine. The CDR3 DNA has 45 bases and is translated from base 1. Genomic DNA was extracted from sorted cells for sequencing of the TCRbeta CDR3 region. TCRbeta CDR3 regions were sequenced using the immunoSEQ Assay. Sourced from immuneACCESS, this table was stored by TCRdb with only in-frame sequences that have V and J called. A share of the clones is absent; for the studies checked, an unresolved V gene accounts for under half, and the remainder has no known explanation. The sample records fewer than 40,000 clones, about 90% of which are singletons. In total, the top ten clones hold roughly 19% of the sample. Patients with a history of autoimmune disease or receiving systemic immunosuppression were excluded from the trial. In every dose cohort, peripheral blood was drawn for TCR sequencing at baseline, cycle 4 day 1, and cycle 7 day 1. Samples came from an open-label, multicenter, first-in-human phase I dose-escalation trial of ivuxolimab. Adults with locally advanced or metastatic head and neck squamous cell, hepatocellular, melanoma or renal cell carcinoma were enrolled in the trial. Before TCR sequencing, CD4+ and CD8+ T cells were separately sorted from peripheral blood.

The sequence links TRBV19 to TRBJ2-3; TRBD2 matches 10 bases in the middle. The clonotype originates from an adult with an advanced solid tumor such as melanoma, head and neck, liver or kidney cancer. The source was CD4+ or CD8+ T cells sorted from blood, collected in a trial of the OX40 agonist ivuxolimab. The CDR3 protein: CASSRLAGSTDTQYF. The sequence in DNA is TGTGCCAGTAGTAGACTAGCGGGTTCCACAGATACGCAGTATTTT. Beyond the CDR3, the reference TRBV19 and TRBJ2-3 genes provide the residues; the full variable domain reads: DGGITQSPKYLFRKEGQNVTLSCEQNLNHDAMYWYRQDPGQGLRLIYYSQIVNDFQKGDIAEGYSVSREKKESFPLTVTSAQKNPTAFYLCASSRLAGSTDTQYFGPGTRLTVL.